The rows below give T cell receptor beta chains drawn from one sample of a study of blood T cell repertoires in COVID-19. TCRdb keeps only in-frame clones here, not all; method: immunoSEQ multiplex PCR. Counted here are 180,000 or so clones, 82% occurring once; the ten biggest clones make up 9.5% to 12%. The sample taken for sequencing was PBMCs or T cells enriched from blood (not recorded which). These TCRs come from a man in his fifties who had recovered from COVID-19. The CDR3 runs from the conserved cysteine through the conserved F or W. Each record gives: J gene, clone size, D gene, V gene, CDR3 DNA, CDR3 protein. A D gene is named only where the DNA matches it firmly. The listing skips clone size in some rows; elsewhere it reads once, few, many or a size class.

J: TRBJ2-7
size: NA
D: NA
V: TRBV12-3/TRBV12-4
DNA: TGTGCCAGCAGTTACGGCGGCTACGAGCAGTACTTC
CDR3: CASSYGGYEQYF

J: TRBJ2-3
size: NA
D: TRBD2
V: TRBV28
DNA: TGTGCCAGCAGCCCGGGAGGGACCACAGATACGCAGTATTTT
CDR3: CASSPGGTTDTQYF

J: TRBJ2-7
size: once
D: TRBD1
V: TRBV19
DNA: TGTGCCAGTAGTTCCTCCGGGACAGTGTCCTACGAGCAGTACTTC
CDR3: CASSSSGTVSYEQYF

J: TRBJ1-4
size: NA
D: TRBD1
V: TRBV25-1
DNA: TGTGCCAGCAGTGCTGGACAGGGGAGATCGGTGTTTTTT
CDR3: CASSAGQGRSVFF

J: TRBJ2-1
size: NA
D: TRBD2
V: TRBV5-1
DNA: TGCGCCAGCAGCCCTAGCGGGAGAGCAATGGATGAGCAGTTCTTC
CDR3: CASSPSGRAMDEQFF

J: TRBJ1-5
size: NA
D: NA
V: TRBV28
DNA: TGTGCCAGCAGCTTGAGAGCCCCCCCCCAGCATTTT
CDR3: CASSLRAPPQHF

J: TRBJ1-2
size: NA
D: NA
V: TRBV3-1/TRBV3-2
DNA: TGTGCCAGCAGCCAAGATCACCAGGGTCTCTATGGCTACACCTTC
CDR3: CASSQDHQGLYGYTF

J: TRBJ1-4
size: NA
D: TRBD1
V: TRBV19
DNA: TGTGCCGGGACAGGGGTTGGAAAACTGTTTTTT
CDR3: CAGTGVGKLFF

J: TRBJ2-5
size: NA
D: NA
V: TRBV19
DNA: TGTGCCAGTAGTATGGCTCGGGGGGAGACCCAGTACTTC
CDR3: CASSMARGETQYF

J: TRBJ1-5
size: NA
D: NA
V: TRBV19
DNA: TGTGCCAGTAGTATAGTCGGCAGGGGCAATCAGCCCCAGCATTTT
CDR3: CASSIVGRGNQPQHF

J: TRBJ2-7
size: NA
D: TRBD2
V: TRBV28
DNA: TGTGCCAGCAGTCCGGCGGGACTAGCGGGGACCTACGAGCAGTACTTC
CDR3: CASSPAGLAGTYEQYF

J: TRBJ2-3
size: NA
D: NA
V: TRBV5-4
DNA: TGTGCCAGCAGCTCTAGCGTTACTAGCACAGATACGCAGTATTTT
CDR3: CASSSSVTSTDTQYF

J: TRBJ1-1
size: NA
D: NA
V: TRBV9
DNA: TGTGCCAGCAGCACCTCGGGACTCCGGAACACTGAAGCTTTCTTT
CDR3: CASSTSGLRNTEAFF

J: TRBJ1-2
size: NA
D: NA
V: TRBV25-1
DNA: TGTGCCAGCAGTGAACGAGGAGGGGTGGAAGGCTACACCTTC
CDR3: CASSERGGVEGYTF

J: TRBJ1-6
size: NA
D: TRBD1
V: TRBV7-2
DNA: TGTGCCAGCAGCTTACGACAGGGGGCCGGTTCACCCCTCCACTTT
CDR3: CASSLRQGAGSPLHF

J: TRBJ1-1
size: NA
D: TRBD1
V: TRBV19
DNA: TGTGCCAGTAACATGGGACAGGGGAACACTGAAGCTTTCTTT
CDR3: CASNMGQGNTEAFF

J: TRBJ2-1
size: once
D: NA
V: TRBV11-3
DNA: TGTGCCAGCAGCTTTGAGGGAGGCCGGCAGTTCTTC
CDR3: CASSFEGGRQFF

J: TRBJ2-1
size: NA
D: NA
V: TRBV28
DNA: TGTGCCAGCACCTCCACAGGGGGCATTGTTAGCGGGAGTGTAGATGAGCAGTTCTTC
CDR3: CASTSTGGIVSGSVDEQFF

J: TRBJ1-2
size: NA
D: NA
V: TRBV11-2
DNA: TGTGCCAGCAGCTTAGGTCTCAGAACCAACTATGGCTACACCTTC
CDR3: CASSLGLRTNYGYTF

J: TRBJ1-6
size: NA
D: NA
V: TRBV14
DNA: TGTGCCAGCAGCCAGTACGGAGATAATTCACCCCTCCACTTT
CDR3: CASSQYGDNSPLHF

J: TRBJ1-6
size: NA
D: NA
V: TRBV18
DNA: TGTGCCAGCTCACCCCTAGATAATTCACCCCTCCACTTT
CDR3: CASSPLDNSPLHF

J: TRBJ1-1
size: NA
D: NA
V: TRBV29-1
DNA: TGCAGCGTTGAACGAGGTAGTCTGAGGGGGATTGCGTTT
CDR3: CSVERGSLRGIAF

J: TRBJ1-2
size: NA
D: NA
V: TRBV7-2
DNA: TGTGCCAGCACGGGGAACCCCGCTTGGGGCTACACCTTC
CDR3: CASTGNPAWGYTF